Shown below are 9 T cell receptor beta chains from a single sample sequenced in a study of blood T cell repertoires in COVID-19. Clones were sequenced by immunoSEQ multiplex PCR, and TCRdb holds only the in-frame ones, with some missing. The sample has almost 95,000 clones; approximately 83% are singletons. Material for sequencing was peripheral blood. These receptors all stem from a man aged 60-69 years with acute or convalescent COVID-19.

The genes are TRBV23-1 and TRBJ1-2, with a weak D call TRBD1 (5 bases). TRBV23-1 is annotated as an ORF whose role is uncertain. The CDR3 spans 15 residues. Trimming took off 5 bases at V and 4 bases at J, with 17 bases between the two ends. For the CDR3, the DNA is TGCGCCAGCAGTTCTCACGACAGTCAAGGCTATGGCTACACCTTC. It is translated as CASSSHDSQGYGYTF.

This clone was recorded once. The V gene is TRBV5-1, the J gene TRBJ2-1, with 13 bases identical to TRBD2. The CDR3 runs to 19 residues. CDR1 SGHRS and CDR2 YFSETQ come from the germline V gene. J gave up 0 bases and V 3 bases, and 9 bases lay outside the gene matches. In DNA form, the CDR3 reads TGCGCCAGCAGCTCCGGACTAGCGGGGGCCAAGAGCTCCTACAATGAGCAGTTCTTC. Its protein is CASSSGLAGAKSSYNEQFF. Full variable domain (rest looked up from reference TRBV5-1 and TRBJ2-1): KAGVTQTPRYLIKTRGQQVTLSCSPISGHRSVSWYQQTPGQGLQFLFEYFSETQRNKGNFPGRFSGRQFSNSRSEMNVSTLELGDSALYLCASSSGLAGAKSSYNEQFFGPGTRLTVL.

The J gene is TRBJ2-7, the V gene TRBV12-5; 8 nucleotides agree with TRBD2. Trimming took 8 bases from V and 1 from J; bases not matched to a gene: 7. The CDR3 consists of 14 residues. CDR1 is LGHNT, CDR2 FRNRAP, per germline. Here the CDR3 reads CASTPGLVSYEQYF. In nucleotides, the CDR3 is TGTGCTAGTACCCCGGGACTAGTTTCCTACGAGCAGTACTTC.

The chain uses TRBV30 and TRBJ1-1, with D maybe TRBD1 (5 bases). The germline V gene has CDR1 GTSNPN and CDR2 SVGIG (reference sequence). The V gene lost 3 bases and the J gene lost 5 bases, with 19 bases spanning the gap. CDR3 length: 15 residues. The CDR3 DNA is TGTGCCTGGAGGGGGCCCGGTAAGTTTGGAACTGAAGCTTTCTTT. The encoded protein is CAWRGPGKFGTEAFF.

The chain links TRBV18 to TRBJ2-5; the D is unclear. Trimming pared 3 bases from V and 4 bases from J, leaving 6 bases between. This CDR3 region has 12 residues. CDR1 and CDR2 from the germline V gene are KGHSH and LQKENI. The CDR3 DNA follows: TGTGCCAGCTCACCCTCCAGAGAGACCCAGTACTTC. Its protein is CASSPSRETQYF.

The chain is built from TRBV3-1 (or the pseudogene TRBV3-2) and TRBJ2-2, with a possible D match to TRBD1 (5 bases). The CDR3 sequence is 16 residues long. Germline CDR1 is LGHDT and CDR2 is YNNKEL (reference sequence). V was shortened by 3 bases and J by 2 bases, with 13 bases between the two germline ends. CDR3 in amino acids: CASSQNQGFNTGELFF. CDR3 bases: TGTGCCAGCAGCCAGAATCAGGGCTTCAACACCGGGGAGCTGTTTTTT.

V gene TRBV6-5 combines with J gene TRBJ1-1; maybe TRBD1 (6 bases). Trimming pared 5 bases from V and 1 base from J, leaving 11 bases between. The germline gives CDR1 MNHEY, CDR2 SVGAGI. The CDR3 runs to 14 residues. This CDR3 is CASSPRGKNTEAFF. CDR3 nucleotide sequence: TGTGCCAGCAGTCCCAGGGGTAAGAACACTGAAGCTTTCTTT.

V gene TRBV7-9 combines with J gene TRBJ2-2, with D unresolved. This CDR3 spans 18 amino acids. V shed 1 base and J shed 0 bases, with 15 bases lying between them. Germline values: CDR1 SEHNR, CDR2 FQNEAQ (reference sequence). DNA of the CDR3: TGTGCCAGCAGCTTAGATGATTGGGCGAAGACGAACACCGGGGAGCTGTTTTTT. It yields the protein CASSLDDWAKTNTGELFF. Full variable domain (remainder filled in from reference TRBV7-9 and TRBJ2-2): DTGVSQNPRHKITKRGQNVTFRCDPISEHNRLYWYRQTLGQGPEFLTYFQNEAQLEKSRLLSDRFSAERPKGSFSTLEIQRTEQGDSAMYLCASSLDDWAKTNTGELFFGEGSRLTVL.

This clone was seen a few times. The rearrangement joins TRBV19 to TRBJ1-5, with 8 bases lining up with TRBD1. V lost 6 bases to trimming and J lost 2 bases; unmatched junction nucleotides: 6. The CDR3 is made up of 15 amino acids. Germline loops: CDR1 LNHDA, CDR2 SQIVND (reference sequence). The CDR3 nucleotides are TGTGCCAGTAGGCCTTTGGACAGGGGCAATCAGCCCCAGCATTTT. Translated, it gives CASRPLDRGNQPQHF.